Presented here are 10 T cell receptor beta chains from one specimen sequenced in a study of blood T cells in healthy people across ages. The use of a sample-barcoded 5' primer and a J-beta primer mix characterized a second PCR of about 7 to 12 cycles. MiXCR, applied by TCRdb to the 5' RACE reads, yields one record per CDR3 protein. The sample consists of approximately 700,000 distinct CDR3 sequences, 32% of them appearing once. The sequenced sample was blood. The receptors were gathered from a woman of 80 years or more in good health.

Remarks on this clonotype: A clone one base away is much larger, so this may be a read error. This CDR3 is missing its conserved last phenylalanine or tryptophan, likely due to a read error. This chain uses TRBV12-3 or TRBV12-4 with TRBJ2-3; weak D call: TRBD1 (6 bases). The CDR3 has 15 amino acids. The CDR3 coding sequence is TGTGCCAGCAGTTTCACGACAGGTCGCACAGATGCGCAGTATTCT. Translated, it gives CASSFTTGRTDAQYS.

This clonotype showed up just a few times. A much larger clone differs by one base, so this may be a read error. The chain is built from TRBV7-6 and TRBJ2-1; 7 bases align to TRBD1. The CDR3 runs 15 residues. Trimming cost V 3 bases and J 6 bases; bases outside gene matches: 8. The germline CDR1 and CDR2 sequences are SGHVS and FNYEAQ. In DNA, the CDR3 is TGTGCCAGCAGCTTCCAGGGGGATGGTTGCAATGAGCAGTTCTTC. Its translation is CASSFQGDGCNEQFF.

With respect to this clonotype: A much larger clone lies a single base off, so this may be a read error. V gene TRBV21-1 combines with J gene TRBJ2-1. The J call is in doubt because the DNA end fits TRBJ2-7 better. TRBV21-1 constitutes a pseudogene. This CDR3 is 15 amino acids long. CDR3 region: CASSPSTDSHNEQYF. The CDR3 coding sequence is TGTGCCAGCAGCCCAAGTACGGACTCCCACAATGAGCAGTACTTC.

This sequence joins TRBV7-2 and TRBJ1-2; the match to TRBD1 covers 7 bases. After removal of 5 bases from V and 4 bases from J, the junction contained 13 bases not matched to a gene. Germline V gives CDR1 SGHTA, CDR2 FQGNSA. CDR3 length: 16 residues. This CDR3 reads CASSNIDDRVSYGYTF. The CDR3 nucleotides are TGTGCCAGCAGCAATATCGATGACAGGGTTTCCTATGGCTACACCTTC. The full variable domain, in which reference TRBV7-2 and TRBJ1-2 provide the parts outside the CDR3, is GAGVSQSPSNKVTEKGKDVELRCDPISGHTALYWYRQSLGQGLEFLIYFQGNSAPDKSGLPSDRFSAERTGGSVSTLTIQRTQQEDSAVYLCASSNIDDRVSYGYTFGSGTRLTVV.

This CDR3 reads CAISEDGRVRNEQFF. The CDR3 bases are TGTGCCATCAGTGAGGATGGCAGGGTCCGCAATGAGCAGTTCTTC. The gene calls are TRBV10-3 and TRBJ2-1, with D possibly matching TRBD1 (5 bases). CDR1 is ENHRY, CDR2 SYGVKD, per germline. The CDR3 is 15 residues long. Trimming shortened V by 2 bases and J by 6 bases, and 14 bases separated the two germline ends.

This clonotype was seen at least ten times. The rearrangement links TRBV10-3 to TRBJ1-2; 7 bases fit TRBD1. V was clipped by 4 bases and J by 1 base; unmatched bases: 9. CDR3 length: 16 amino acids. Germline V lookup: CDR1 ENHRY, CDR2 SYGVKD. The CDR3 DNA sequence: TGTGCCATCAGTGCCAGGGGGGACAGCATTAACTATGGCTACACCTTC. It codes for CAISARGDSINYGYTF.

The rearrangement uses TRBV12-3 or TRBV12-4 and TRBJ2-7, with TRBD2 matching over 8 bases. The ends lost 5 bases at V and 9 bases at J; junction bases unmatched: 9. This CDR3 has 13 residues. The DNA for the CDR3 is TGTGCCAGCAGTCCCCTGGCGGGAGGAGGGCAGTACTTC. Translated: CASSPLAGGGQYF.

CDR3 sequence reads: CASSGTGNQPQHF. The CDR3 DNA follows: TGTGCCAGCAGCGGGACGGGCAATCAGCCCCAGCATTTT. This chain joins TRBV27 and TRBJ1-5; tentative D call: TRBD1 (5 bases). Germline V gene data show CDR1 as MNHEY and CDR2 as SMNVEV (reference sequence). V was trimmed by 6 bases and J by 2 bases, leaving 8 bases between them. The CDR3 spans 13 residues.

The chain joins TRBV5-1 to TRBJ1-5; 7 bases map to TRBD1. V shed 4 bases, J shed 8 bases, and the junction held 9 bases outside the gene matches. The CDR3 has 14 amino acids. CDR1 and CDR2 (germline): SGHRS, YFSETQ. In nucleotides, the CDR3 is TGCGCCAGCAGCAGGGGGCCGGCAGGCGAGCCCCAGCATTTT. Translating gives CASSRGPAGEPQHF.

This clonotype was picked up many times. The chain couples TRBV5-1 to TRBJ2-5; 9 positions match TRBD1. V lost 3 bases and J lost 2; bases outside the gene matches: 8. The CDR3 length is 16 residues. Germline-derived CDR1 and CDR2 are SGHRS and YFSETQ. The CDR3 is CASSYLPGTGQETQYF. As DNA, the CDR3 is TGCGCCAGCAGCTATTTACCGGGGACAGGGCAAGAGACCCAGTACTTC.